This TCR beta chain was profiled in a study of blood T cells in healthy people across ages. Sample-barcoded 5' priming and a J-beta primer mix drove a second PCR of about 7 to 11 cycles. TCRdb reprocessed the 5' RACE reads with MiXCR, giving one entry per CDR3 protein. This table holds around 900,000 distinct CDR3 sequences, more than 25% found once. The V gene's germline CDR1 is ENHRY and CDR2 SYGVKD. The CDR3 sequence is 12 residues long. The V end lost 8 bases, the J end lost 5 bases, and 12 bases lay between the germline ends. This clonotype came up many times. Its antigen remains unknown. Regarding the study as a whole: Versus aged donors, long-lived donors had higher diversity and more naive CD4+ cells.

The receptor was isolated from a woman of 80 years or more in good health. The rearrangement links TRBV10-3 to TRBJ2-5; D unclear. The sample taken for sequencing was blood. The CDR3 DNA reads TGTGCCATCGCTCACTCCGGGGAGACCCAGTACTTC. This encodes CAIAHSGETQYF.